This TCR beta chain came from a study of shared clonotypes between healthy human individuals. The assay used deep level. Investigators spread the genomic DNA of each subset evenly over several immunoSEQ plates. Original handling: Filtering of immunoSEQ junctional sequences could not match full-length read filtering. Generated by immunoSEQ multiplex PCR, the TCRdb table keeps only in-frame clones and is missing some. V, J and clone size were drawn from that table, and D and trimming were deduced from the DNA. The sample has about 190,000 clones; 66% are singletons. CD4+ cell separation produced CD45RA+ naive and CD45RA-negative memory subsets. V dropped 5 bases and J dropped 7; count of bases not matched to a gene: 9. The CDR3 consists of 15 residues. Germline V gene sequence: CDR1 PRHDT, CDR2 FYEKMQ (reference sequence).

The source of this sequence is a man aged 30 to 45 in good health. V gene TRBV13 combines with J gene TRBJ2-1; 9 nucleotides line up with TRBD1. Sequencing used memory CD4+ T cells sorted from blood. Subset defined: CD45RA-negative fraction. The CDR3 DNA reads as TGTGCCAGCAGCCCCGGACAGGGGAGGAGGAATGAGCAGTTCTTC. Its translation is CASSPGQGRRNEQFF.